The rows below give T cell receptor beta chains drawn from one sample of a study of T cells in Graves' hyperthyroidism and ophthalmopathy. One entry per CDR3 protein results from TCRdb running MiXCR on the multiplex PCR reads. Among about 640,000 distinct CDR3 sequences listed, around 20% were seen once. Sequencing used blood. The receptors here all came from a man aged 25 to 45 with Graves' ophthalmopathy. The CDR3 runs from the conserved cysteine through the conserved F or W. The D gene is left open where the match is weak. The listing skips clone size in some rows; elsewhere it reads once, few, many or a size class.

V gene	J gene	D gene	clone size	CDR3 protein	CDR3 DNA
TRBV18	TRBJ2-7	TRBD2	-	CASSGIAGGPPEQYF	TGTGCCAGCTCAGGCATTGCGGGAGGGCCCCCCGAGCAGTACTTC
TRBV27	TRBJ2-1	-	few	CASRGLGHNEQFF	TGTGCCAGCAGGGGCCTCGGCCACAATGAGCAGTTCTTC
TRBV12-3/TRBV12-4	TRBJ1-2	-	many	CASSQTGSYGYTF	TGTGCCAGCAGCCAGACAGGTTCTTACGGCTACACCTTC
TRBV27	TRBJ2-3	TRBD2	many	CASSLEAGAVTDTQYF	TGTGCCAGCAGTTTAGAGGCGGGAGCGGTCACAGATACGCAGTATTTT
TRBV24-1	TRBJ2-1	-	-	CATSESRGNVNNEQFF	TGTGCCACCAGTGAATCCCGCGGGAACGTAAACAATGAGCAGTTCTTC
TRBV27	TRBJ1-5	-	-	CASSFGPGGNQPQHF	TGTGCCAGCAGTTTCGGGCCGGGGGGCAATCAGCCCCAGCATTTT
TRBV20-1	TRBJ1-5	-	few	CSAGRASNQPQHF	TGCAGTGCTGGCAGGGCGTCGAATCAGCCCCAGCATTTT
TRBV6-1	TRBJ2-7	TRBD2	few	CASRGLAGIFEQYF	TGTGCCAGCAGAGGACTAGCGGGAATATTCGAGCAGTACTTC
TRBV28	TRBJ2-1	TRBD2	-	CASSTPGLAGESSYNEQFF	TGTGCCAGCAGTACACCGGGACTAGCGGGAGAGAGCTCCTACAATGAGCAGTTCTTC
TRBV24-1	TRBJ2-7	-	few	CATSESGQSSYEQYF	TGTGCCACCAGTGAGTCAGGACAGAGCTCCTACGAGCAGTACTTC
TRBV19	TRBJ1-2	TRBD1	-	CASHSGTGMFDGYTF	TGTGCCAGCCATTCCGGGACAGGGATGTTCGATGGCTACACCTTC
TRBV6-5	TRBJ1-5	TRBD1	-	CASSLWAGGQPQHF	TGTGCCAGCAGTTTGTGGGCAGGGGGCCAGCCCCAGCATTTT
TRBV5-1	TRBJ2-3	TRBD1	-	CASSRLQGAIGTDTQYF	TGCGCCAGCAGCCGATTACAGGGGGCGATCGGCACAGATACGCAGTATTTT
TRBV7-3	TRBJ2-3	-	-	CASSLNSGGTDTQYF	TGTGCCAGCAGCTTAAATTCGGGAGGCACAGATACGCAGTATTTT
TRBV28	TRBJ2-7	-	many	CASSLAPAPQSYEQYF	TGTGCCAGCAGTTTAGCCCCCGCGCCCCAATCCTACGAGCAGTACTTC
TRBV11-2	TRBJ2-1	-	many	CASSLVFREQFF	TGTGCCAGCAGCTTAGTGTTCAGGGAGCAGTTCTTC
TRBV29-1	TRBJ2-5	TRBD2	few	CSGRDGGRETQYF	TGCAGCGGAAGAGATGGCGGGAGGGAGACCCAGTACTTC
TRBV13	TRBJ1-1	-	-	CASSLRQINTEAFF	TGTGCCAGCAGCTTAAGGCAGATCAACACTGAAGCTTTCTTT
TRBV19	TRBJ2-7	-	few	CASSTRTGTLEQYF	TGTGCCAGTAGTACTCGAACCGGGACTTTGGAGCAGTACTTC
TRBV7-8	TRBJ1-6	-	many	CASSLETSPLHF	TGTGCCAGCAGCTTAGAAACCTCACCCCTCCACTTT
TRBV20-1	TRBJ1-6	-	many	CSAREDKGNSPLHF	TGCAGTGCTAGAGAGGATAAGGGTAACTCACCCCTCCACTTT
TRBV12-3/TRBV12-4	TRBJ1-4	-	-	CASSSVGLGEKLFF	TGTGCCAGCAGTTCCGTAGGGTTGGGTGAAAAACTGTTTTTT
TRBV5-1	TRBJ2-7	-	many	CASSLDAGSSYEQYF	TGCGCCAGCAGCTTGGATGCGGGGAGCTCCTACGAGCAGTACTTC
TRBV19	TRBJ2-1	-	few	CASRGLSGLPAVNEQFF	TGTGCCAGTAGGGGTCTAAGTGGACTGCCGGCGGTCAATGAGCAGTTCTTC
TRBV27	TRBJ1-5	-	many	CASSLTASNQPQHF	TGTGCCAGCAGTTTGACAGCTAGCAATCAGCCCCAGCATTTT
TRBV7-9	TRBJ2-5	TRBD2	-	CASSQSGGGETQYF	TGTGCCAGCAGCCAAAGCGGGGGGGGAGAGACCCAGTACTTC